Detailed here is one T cell receptor beta chain. Its target antigen remains unknown. It has no much larger one-base neighbor in the sample; base qualities were not kept. CD8 naive samples were obtained by positive selection for CCR7 among CD45RO-negative cells, yielding a CD45RA+CCR7+ population from which TemRA cells were excluded. Healthy HIV-negative adults with no recently reported acute infections or vaccinations were included as donors. All donors were Caucasian adults living in Nashville, Tennessee, USA. After blood collection by leukapheresis, PBMCs were isolated using Ficoll-Histopaque density gradient centrifugation and then cryopreserved in the vapor phase of liquid nitrogen. Analytical flow cytometry was used to check the purity and quantity of every magnetically sorted T cell population. Genomic DNA was isolated from each sorted fraction and quantified by UV absorbance on a Nanodrop 2000c.

TCR CDR3 regions were amplified from genomic DNA by multiplex PCR using the deep immunoSEQ assay. Extracted genomic DNA from each cell subset was distributed evenly across all wells of several immunoSEQ 96-well plates, and each plate was treated as a replicate. Each replicate PCR for sorted subsets received about 0.2 ug genomic DNA, equal to about 29,000 T cell genomes. The purified libraries were quantified using a Qubit 3.0 fluorometer, sized with a Bioanalyzer 2100, and then quantified again using the KAPA Library Quantification kit. Each immunoSEQ 96-well plate was sequenced on its own single-read 150-cycle Illumina NextSeq 550 flow cell. The published analysis was carried out like this. Because the immunoSEQ output included only junctional sequences and no quality scores, the filtering could not be the same as the filtering used for full-length reads. Sequences were annotated with PyIR, a Python wrapper for IgBLAST v1.9, using IMGT germline references to assign V/J genes and CDR3. Reads were filtered out if the reads had weak V/J assignments (E-value above 1e-6), no CDR3, stop codons, out-of-frame junctions, or ambiguous translated residues. V3J clonotypes were defined as sequences sharing the same inferred V gene, J gene, and CDR3 amino acid sequence. To compute the percentage overlap between repertoires, the number of shared unique clonotypes was divided by the size of the smaller repertoire. Repertoire richness was assessed with RTK rarefaction, the Chao1 estimator, and Recon v2.1 estimates of unobserved clonotypes. OLGA was used to compute generation probabilities for all TCRbeta clonotypes that the gDNA method yielded from a few donors. TCRdb retrieved this table from immuneACCESS and kept in-frame rearrangements only. Not all clones are present; in checked studies, unresolved V genes account for under half, and no reason is known for the remainder. For V, J and clone size, that table is used; D and trimming come from the DNA. The sample table lists millions of clones, roughly 95% of them with a count of one. In total, the top ten clones hold about 1.1% of the sample.

These data are taken from a study of shared clonotypes between healthy human individuals (TCRdb year 2020). Describing the broader study: A couple of women and a few men aged 18 to 49 years were included in the cohort. For each donor, CD4 naive and CD4 memory were each run on three plates, CD8 naive on two plates, and CD8 memory on one plate. To estimate repertoire size and how much clonotype sharing occurs between individuals, the study deeply sequenced the blood TCR repertoires of about 5 healthy adults. Different laboratories and diverse techniques were used to prepare libraries and sequence TCR repertoires, to increase sequencing depth and limit assay-specific biases. Per donor, leukapheresis produced somewhere between about 0.94 and 9 billion PBMCs.

What the study reported, not specific to this receptor: Naive subsets generally had larger estimated clonotype richness than memory subsets. Because the study included a small number of donors, the genetic and exposure-history diversity represented was limited. Higher generation probabilities were observed for clonotypes shared by all four sorted-subset donors than for non-shared clonotypes. Based on pairwise subsampling, the degree of clonotype sharing among donors was expected to be affected by sequencing depth. Sampling was restricted to blood, and TCR repertoires in tissues likely differ from the TCR repertoires found in blood. Sharing across several donors was observed for about 4.8% of naive CD4, over 3% of naive CD8, roughly 2.4% of memory CD4, and approximately 0.41% of memory CD8 clonotypes. Rarefaction of sorted-subset datasets indicated incomplete sequencing despite the large sequencing depth.

The CDR3 runs 16 residues from the cysteine to the phenylalanine. Just CDR3 DNA is preserved here, 48 bases in frame from base 1. The chain uses TRBV21-1 and TRBJ2-7; TRBD1 was called by the table and not checked on the DNA. TRBV21-1 is assigned pseudogene status. This TCR was recovered from a young man in good health. Sequences were obtained from naive CD8+ T cells sorted from blood. According to the study, the label for this sample's cell subset or site signals: CD45RA+CCR7+. The CDR3 region has the sequence CASSGSPGVSNDEQYF. The DNA sequence reads TGTGCCAGCAGCGGGTCGCCAGGGGTCTCTAACGACGAGCAGTACTTC.